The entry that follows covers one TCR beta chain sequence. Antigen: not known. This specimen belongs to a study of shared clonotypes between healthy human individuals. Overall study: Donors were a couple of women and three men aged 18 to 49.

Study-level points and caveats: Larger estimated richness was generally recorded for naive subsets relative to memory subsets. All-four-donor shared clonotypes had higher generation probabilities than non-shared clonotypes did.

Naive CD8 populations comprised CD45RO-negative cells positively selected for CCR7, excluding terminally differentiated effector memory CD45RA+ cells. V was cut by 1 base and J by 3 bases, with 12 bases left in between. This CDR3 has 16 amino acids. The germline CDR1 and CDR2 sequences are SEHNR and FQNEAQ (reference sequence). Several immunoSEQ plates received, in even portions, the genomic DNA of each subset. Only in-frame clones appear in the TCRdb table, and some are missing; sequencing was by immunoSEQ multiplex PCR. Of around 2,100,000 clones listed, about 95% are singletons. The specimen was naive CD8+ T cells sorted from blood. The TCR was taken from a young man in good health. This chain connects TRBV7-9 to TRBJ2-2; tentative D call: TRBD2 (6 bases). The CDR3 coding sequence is TGTGCCAGCAGCTTAGTAGGGACTCCTGACACCGGGGAGCTGTTTTTT. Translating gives CASSLVGTPDTGELFF.